The sequence of this T cell receptor (beta chain) was determined in a study of blood T cell repertoires in COVID-19. Here immunoSEQ multiplex PCR was the method, and the copy in TCRdb shows in-frame clones only, minus some. This table has 150,000 or so clones, 75% to 90% appearing once. Cohorts were determined from participant-reported clinical history. This CDR3 comprises 17 residues. Trimming shortened V by 4 bases and J by 0 bases, and 15 bases separated the two germline ends. Germline CDR1 is SEHNR and CDR2 is FQNEAQ (reference sequence). Material for sequencing was PBMCs or T cells enriched from blood (not recorded which). The source is a woman aged 60-70 years who had recovered from COVID-19. The V gene is TRBV7-9, the J gene TRBJ1-4; D uncertain. CDR3 residues: CASSSRREGSTNEKLFF. The CDR3 DNA follows: TGTGCCAGCAGCTCCCGTCGGGAGGGCTCAACTAATGAAAAACTGTTTTTT.